The 28 T cell receptor beta chains reported below all come from one sample, sequenced in a study of CD8+ T cells in alopecia areata. Extracted RNA was reverse transcribed, and the resulting cDNA served as sequencing template. TCRdb's table, derived via immunoSEQ multiplex PCR, lists solely in-frame clones and lacks some. Altogether 250,000 or so clones were found in the sample, and no singletons occur. Scientists pooled cutaneous lymph node cells and sorted them on CD4, CD8alpha, NKG2D, NKG2ACE and other markers. Sample: CD4+ T cells sorted from a lymph node. All receptors derive from a C3H/HeJ mouse with alopecia areata. This line is of MHC haplotype H2-k.

Only a few counts were recorded for this clone. Here the gene names and germline are mouse. Sequencing ends 4 residues short of the CDR3 end; the germline J gene provides the rest. The genes are TRBV19 and TRBJ2-5; D is unresolved. Germline CDR1 reads FNHDT; CDR2 reads SITEND (reference sequence). The CDR3 is 15 amino acids. The V end lost 1 base, the J end lost 0 bases, and 9 bases lay between the germline ends. Partial CDR3 DNA: TGTGCCAGCAGTATAAGCTGGATTAACCAAGAC. Translation: CASSISWINQD. From start to end, the CDR3 is CASSISWINQDTQYF.

With regard to this clone: Gene labels here are mouse ones. The observed sequence ends 4 residues before the CDR3 terminus, with the missing tail filled in from the germline J gene. The sample contains more than one DNA sequence encoding this CDR3. The rearrangement joins TRBV31 to TRBJ2-3; D is ambiguous. Trimming stripped 0 bases from V and 0 bases from J, with 10 bases between. The CDR3 is 15 residues long. The germline gives CDR1 GKSSPN, CDR2 SITVG. CDR3: CAWSLTGTSAETLYF. The part of the CDR3 DNA that was read is TGTGCCTGGAGTCTAACCGGTACTAGTGCAGAA.

Only a few counts were recorded for this clone. The genes are named according to mouse. The read ends 4 residues shy of where the CDR3 ends; the end is completed using the germline J gene. The chain recombines TRBV13-3 with TRBJ2-2, with TRBD1 identical over 7 bases. CDR1 is NNHDY, CDR2 SYVADS, per germline. The CDR3 is 17 residues long. V shed 4 bases, J shed 3 bases, and the junction held 12 bases outside the gene matches. The CDR3 reads CASSTPTGEGYTGQLYF. CDR3 bases read: TGTGCCAGCAGTACTCCTACAGGGGAAGGGTACACCGGG. Looking up the rest from reference TRBV13-3 and TRBJ2-2 gives the full variable domain: EAAVTQSPRSKVAVTGGKVTLSCHQTNNHDYMYWYRQDTGHGLRLIHYSYVADSTEKGDIPDGYKASRPSQENFSLILELASLSQTAVYFCASSTPTGEGYTGQLYFGEGSKLTVL.

This clone was observed a handful of times. Gene names refer to mouse genes. The read ends 4 residues shy of where the CDR3 ends; the end is completed using the germline J gene. The chain couples TRBV13-1 to TRBJ2-2; 8 bases align to TRBD2. With V trimmed by 0 bases and J by 3 bases, 7 bases remained unmatched. Germline V gene sequence: CDR1 NSHNY, CDR2 SYGAGN. The CDR3 sequence is 17 residues long. The covered CDR3 bases are TGTGCCAGCAGTGATGCATCTGGGGGGCAGTACACCGGG. Translating gives CASSDASGGQYTG. The complete CDR3 reads CASSDASGGQYTGQLYF.

Note on this clone: The gene names given are mouse names. The read comes to an end 4 residues before the CDR3 does, leaving the germline J gene to fill in the end. The chain recombines TRBV14 with TRBJ2-7, with 8 positions matching TRBD2. Germline-derived CDR1 and CDR2 are SGHDT and FRDEAV. The CDR3 covers 14 residues. The DNA read from the CDR3 is TGTGCCAGCAGTCCCCTGGGGGGAGTTAAT. Translating it yields CASSPLGGVN. The CDR3 in full is CASSPLGGVNEQYF. The entire variable domain, with the rest obtained from reference TRBV14 and TRBJ2-7, is as follows: EAGVTQSPRYAVLQEGQAVSFWCDPISGHDTLYWYQQPRDQGPQLLVYFRDEAVIDNSQLPSDRFSAVRPKGTNSTLKIQSAKQGDTATYLCASSPLGGVNEQYFGPGTRLTVL.

This clone was seen more than once but under ten times. Gene labels here are mouse ones. The DNA ends 4 residues before the CDR3 does, and the rest of the CDR3 is filled in from the germline J gene. The same CDR3 also results from other DNA sequences found in this sample. The V and J genes are TRBV13-1 and TRBJ2-3, with TRBD1 matching 10 bases. CDR1 NSHNY and CDR2 SYGAGN come from the germline V gene. The V and J ends lost 4 bases and 3 bases, in that order; junction bases with no gene match: 2. CDR3 size: 14 residues. The sequenced CDR3 bases are TGTGCCAGCAGTCCGGGACAGGGGGCAGAA. Translating it yields CASSPGQGAE. The whole CDR3 sequence reads CASSPGQGAETLYF.

This clone was detected many times. The gene names given are mouse names. Other DNA sequences of this sample code for an identical CDR3. CDR3 region: CAWSLRGQGDSDYTF. The sequenced CDR3 bases are TGTGCCTGGAGTCTAAGGGGGCAGGGAGACTCC. This chain links TRBV31 with TRBJ1-2, with TRBD1 matching 7 bases. The read gets to within 4 residues of the CDR3 end, and the germline J gene fills in the rest. In germline, CDR1 is GKSSPN, CDR2 SITVG. V shed 0 bases, J shed 3 bases, and the junction held 7 bases outside the gene matches. CDR3 length: 15 amino acids.

This clone was seen a few times. Gene names follow the mouse nomenclature. The missing CDR3 end, 4 residues past where the read stops, is filled in from the germline J gene. The V gene is TRBV1, the J gene TRBJ2-3, with 8 bases aligning to TRBD1. The germline V gene encodes CDR1 NSQYPW and CDR2 LRSPGD (reference sequence). V was clipped by 6 bases and J by 0 bases; unmatched bases: 5. This CDR3 spans 15 amino acids. CDR3 bases read: TGCACCTGCAGAAGACAGGGGATTAGTGCAGAA. Protein product: CTCRRQGISAE. The whole CDR3 protein reads CTCRRQGISAETLYF.

Worth noting for this clone: Genes and germline come from the mouse. The CDR3 goes on 4 residues after the read ends, and that part is filled in from the germline J gene. The rearrangement links TRBV31 to TRBJ2-1; TRBD1 matches 8 bases. This CDR3 spans 12 amino acids. CDR1 and CDR2 from the germline V gene are GKSSPN and SITVG. The CDR3 reads CAWGQGLAEQFF. The part of the CDR3 DNA that was read is TGTGCCTGGGGACAGGGACTAGCT.

This clone was detected only a few times. The germline and genes are mouse ones. The read gets to within 4 residues of the CDR3 end, and the germline J gene fills in the rest. This CDR3 is also generated by other DNA sequences in the sample. V and J are TRBV19 and TRBJ2-3, with 8 nucleotides matching TRBD1. The CDR3 loop spans 15 amino acids. V trimming: 4 bases; J trimming: 1 base; junction bases outside the gene matches: 5. CDR1 FNHDT and CDR2 SITEND come from the germline V gene (reference sequence). The CDR3 region is CASSPDRGGAETLYF. The sequenced part of the CDR3 DNA is TGTGCCAGCAGTCCCGACAGGGGTGGTGCAGAA.

Of note for this clone: The genes and germline here are from mouse. Read data end 4 residues before the CDR3 end; the end is taken from the germline J gene. The chain employs TRBV13-2 and TRBJ1-2; TRBD1 agrees at 7 bases. V lost 3 bases, J lost 1 base, and 3 bases stayed unmatched. Germline V lookup: CDR1 NNHNN, CDR2 SYGAGS (reference sequence). This CDR3 spans 14 amino acids. CDR3 DNA (partial): TGTGCCAGCGGTGTTTACAGGGGAAACTCC. Its translation is CASGVYRGNS. The full CDR3 protein reads CASGVYRGNSDYTF.

The sample holds many counts of this clone. Mouse gene names and germline throughout. The read comes to an end 4 residues before the CDR3 does, leaving the germline J gene to fill in the end. Other DNA sequences of this sample code for an identical CDR3. V gene TRBV13-1 combines with J gene TRBJ1-1, with 9 bases fitting TRBD1. Trimming cost V 3 bases and J 1 base; bases outside gene matches: 1. In germline, CDR1 is NSHNY, CDR2 SYGAGN. This CDR3 contains 14 residues. The CDR3 region is CASSGGQGNTEVFF. CDR3 DNA (partial): TGTGCCAGCAGTGGGGGACAGGGAAACACA.

This clone was seen a handful of times. Genes and germline are mouse. The read finishes 4 residues shy of the CDR3 end, and the germline J gene is used to complete it. This CDR3 is also generated by other DNA sequences in the sample. This rearrangement joins TRBV1 to TRBJ2-3, with TRBD2 matching 7 bases. J gave up 0 bases and V 2 bases, and 2 bases lay outside the gene matches. Germline V CDR1 and CDR2: NSQYPW, LRSPGD (reference sequence). This CDR3 comprises 15 residues. The chain's CDR3 is CTCSAPGGSAETLYF. CDR3 DNA, as far as it was read: TGCACCTGCAGTGCACCTGGGGGAAGTGCAGAA.

Details on this clone: Gene names and germline refer to mouse. The CDR3 here is CASSAPGADYNSPLYF. The covered CDR3 bases are TGTGCCAGCAGTGCACCAGGGGCGGACTATAATTCGCCC. The chain links TRBV13-3 to TRBJ1-6; D perhaps matches TRBD1 (6 bases). The read ends 3 residues shy of where the CDR3 ends; the end is completed using the germline J gene. TRBJ1-6 is known as an ORF, though its function is uncertain. Germline CDR1 and CDR2: NNHDY and SYVADS. Between the trimmed V and J ends, which lost 3 bases and 3 bases, there was a span of 13 bases. The CDR3 length is 16 residues.

A note on this clone: The genes and germline here are from mouse. The CDR3 goes on 4 residues after the read ends, and that part is filled in from the germline J gene. This sequence joins TRBV17 and TRBJ2-2, with a tentative D call TRBD1 (6 bases). CDR3 length equals 16 residues. Germline values: CDR1 MNHDT, CDR2 YYDKIL. V lost 4 bases to trimming and J lost 0 bases, with 12 bases between them. The part of the CDR3 DNA that was read is TGTGCTAGCAGTAAAACGGGACAACCAAACACCGGG. Its protein product is CASSKTGQPNTG. The whole CDR3 is CASSKTGQPNTGQLYF.

As to this clone: Any gene name here is a mouse gene name. The missing CDR3 end, 4 residues past where the read stops, is filled in from the germline J gene. The chain recombines TRBV5 with TRBJ1-2; no definite D call. The CDR3 covers 13 residues. V was shortened by 4 bases and J by 0 bases, with 6 bases between the two germline ends. CDR1 is LGHNA, CDR2 YNLKQL, per germline (reference sequence). The part of the CDR3 DNA that was read is TGTGCCAGCAGCCGACACACAAACTCC. It is translated as CASSRHTNS. The whole CDR3 region reads CASSRHTNSDYTF.

A few counts support this clone. Mouse gene names apply. The sequenced fragment ends 4 residues before the CDR3 boundary, so the rest is inferred from the germline J gene. This rearrangement joins TRBV31 to TRBJ1-1; maybe TRBD1 (6 bases). V was shortened by 1 base and J by 0 bases, with 15 bases between the two germline ends. Germline V lookup: CDR1 GKSSPN, CDR2 SITVG. The CDR3 runs 16 residues. CDR3 sequence: CAWSHGGRGANTEVFF. The part of the CDR3 DNA that was read is TGTGCCTGGAGTCACGGGGGGCGCGGGGCAAACACA.

This clone was seen a handful of times. Each gene name is a mouse one. The sequenced fragment ends 3 residues before the CDR3 boundary, so the rest is inferred from the germline J gene. This chain joins TRBV13-2 and TRBJ1-6, with D possibly TRBD1 on 5 matching bases. TRBJ1-6 is an ORF, with its function uncertain. Between the trimmed V and J ends, which lost 2 bases and 6 bases, there was a span of 6 bases. From germline, CDR1 is NNHNN and CDR2 SYGAGS (reference sequence). The CDR3 has 13 amino acids. The CDR3 region is CASGDRVNSPLYF. The sequenced part of the CDR3 DNA is TGTGCCAGCGGTGACAGGGTTAATTCGCCC.

This clone was picked up a small number of times. These gene names are mouse names. From the germline J gene comes the end of the CDR3, since the read stops 4 residues before it. V and J are TRBV13-1 and TRBJ1-1, with D unresolved. CDR3 size: 13 residues. Germline V gene lookup returns CDR1 NSHNY and CDR2 SYGAGN. Trimming stripped 0 bases from V and 3 bases from J, with 6 bases between. The covered CDR3 bases are TGTGCCAGCAGTGATGCTCTTTACACA. Residues: CASSDALYT. From start to end, the CDR3 is CASSDALYTEVFF.

About this clone itself: Mouse germline and gene names are used. The CDR3 here is CASSDRGEAEVFF. The DNA read from the CDR3 is TGTGCCAGCAGTGATAGAGGGGAAGCA. This sequence joins TRBV13-1 and TRBJ1-1; TRBD1 is a possible D gene (5 bases). The CDR3 end is not reached by the read, which stops 4 residues before it; the germline J gene fills it in. This CDR3 is built from 13 residues. Germline V gene lookup returns CDR1 NSHNY and CDR2 SYGAGN.

To note about this clone: The germline and genes are mouse ones. The read terminates 4 residues ahead of where the CDR3 ends, so the germline J gene completes it. The V gene is TRBV13-1, the J gene TRBJ2-2; 7 nucleotides line up with TRBD1. This CDR3 spans 15 amino acids. Germline CDR1 reads NSHNY; CDR2 reads SYGAGN. With 2 bases clipped from V and 4 bases from J, the junction kept 5 bases outside the gene matches. CDR3 sequence: CASSELSGGTGQLYF. The DNA read from the CDR3 is TGTGCCAGCAGTGAACTATCAGGGGGCACCGGG.

This clone turned up a few times. The genes and germline here are from mouse. The read is 3 residues too short to cover the CDR3 end, so that end is filled in from the germline J gene. The rearrangement joins TRBV13-1 to TRBJ1-6; D possibly corresponds to TRBD1 (6 bases). TRBJ1-6 is sorted into the ORF group, with uncertain function. From germline, CDR1 is NSHNY and CDR2 SYGAGN. This CDR3 has 13 residues. The CDR3 sequence: CASSDAEGGFLYF. CDR3 DNA, as far as it was read: TGTGCCAGCAGTGATGCAGAGGGGGGCTTC.

This clone was picked up a small number of times. Gene names and germline match the mouse. The read halts 4 residues ahead of the CDR3 end, with the missing end drawn from the germline J gene. Different DNA sequences within this sample yield the same CDR3. V and J are TRBV19 and TRBJ2-3, with TRBD2 matching over 10 bases. CDR1 and CDR2 (germline): FNHDT, SITEND (reference sequence). This CDR3 has 15 amino acids. V dropped 5 bases and J dropped 1; count of bases not matched to a gene: 4. CDR3 protein: CASSPGGARAETLYF. The sequenced part of the CDR3 DNA is TGTGCCAGCAGCCCTGGGGGGGCGCGTGCAGAA.

In this sample, this clone turned up a few times. The listed genes are named as in mouse. From the germline J gene comes the end of the CDR3, since the read stops 4 residues before it. The identical CDR3 is also encoded by other nucleotide sequences in the sample. The chain uses TRBV1 and TRBJ1-1; D is possibly TRBD1 (6 bases). Germline values: CDR1 NSQYPW, CDR2 LRSPGD (reference sequence). This CDR3 is 12 amino acids long. The chain's CDR3 is CTCSADRGEVFF. Partial CDR3 DNA: TGCACCTGCAGTGCAGACAGGGGA. The entire variable domain, with the rest obtained from reference TRBV1 and TRBJ1-1, is as follows: VTLLEQNPRWRLVPRGQAVNLRCILKNSQYPWMSWYQQDLQKQLQWLFTLRSPGDKEVKSLPGADYLATRVTDTELRLQVANMSQGRTLYCTCSADRGEVFFGKGTRLTVV.

A few counts support this clone. Gene and germline names: mouse. The read terminates 4 residues before the CDR3 end, so the remaining end is supplied by the germline J gene. The chain employs TRBV1 and TRBJ2-5; 14 bases agree with TRBD2. The CDR3 has 19 residues. The ends lost 3 bases at V and 0 bases at J; junction bases unmatched: 8. CDR1 NSQYPW and CDR2 LRSPGD come from the germline V gene (reference sequence). The CDR3 spells CTCSAGLGGREGNQDTQYF. The DNA read from the CDR3 is TGCACCTGCAGTGCGGGACTGGGGGGGCGAGAGGGGAACCAAGAC.

As to this clone: Gene and germline names: mouse. Read data end 3 residues before the CDR3 end; the end is taken from the germline J gene. The chain combines TRBV17 with TRBJ1-6, with D maybe TRBD1 (5 bases). TRBJ1-6 is marked as an open reading frame, function uncertain. Germline assignment: CDR1 MNHDT and CDR2 YYDKIL. The V gene lost 2 bases and the J gene lost 7 bases, with 21 bases spanning the gap. The CDR3 length is 18 residues. The CDR3 is CASSRRWGEARKNSPLYF. The sequenced part of the CDR3 DNA is TGTGCTAGCAGTAGAAGATGGGGGGAGGCCCGAAAAAATTCGCCC.

This clone was counted many times. Germline and genes: mouse. The read gets to within 4 residues of the CDR3 end, and the germline J gene fills in the rest. V usage is TRBV17 and J usage is TRBJ2-5, with TRBD2 matching over 7 bases. The V gene end was trimmed by 5 bases and the J gene end by 2 bases; junction bases not matched to a gene: 4. CDR1 and CDR2 from the germline V gene are MNHDT and YYDKIL. This CDR3 is built from 14 residues. The CDR3 loop is CASSVLGSQDTQYF. The sequenced part of the CDR3 DNA is TGTGCTAGCAGTGTACTGGGGAGCCAAGAC. Combining the CDR3 with reference TRBV17 and TRBJ2-5 gives the whole variable domain DTTVKQNPRYKLARVGKPVNLICSQTMNHDTMYWYQKKPNQAPKLLLFYYDKILNREADTFEKFQSSRPNNSFCSLYIGSAGLEYSAMYLCASSVLGSQDTQYFGPGTRLLVL.

As regards this clone: The gene names here belong to mouse. At the DNA level, this CDR3 is encoded by other sequences in the same sample as well. The sequenced part of the CDR3 DNA is TGTGCCAGCAGCCCCGGGACTGGGGGGAACTATGCT. Protein: CASSPGTGGNYA. The full CDR3 protein is CASSPGTGGNYAEQFF. This sequence joins TRBV5 and TRBJ2-1; TRBD2 matches 12 bases. From the germline J gene comes the end of the CDR3, since the read stops 4 residues before it. The junction had 2 bases not matched to a gene; V was cut back by 4 bases and J by 1 base. Germline V lookup: CDR1 LGHNA, CDR2 YNLKQL (reference sequence). This CDR3 spans 16 amino acids.